This is a list of T cell receptor beta chains from one sample in a study of T cells after yellow fever vaccination. TCRdb fed the 5' RACE reads into MiXCR, producing one record per CDR3 protein. Of 300,000 to 350,000 distinct CDR3 sequences detected, around 4.1% appear once; the ten largest clones hold approximately 24%. The sequenced sample was PBMCs, obtained 5 days after the yellow fever booster vaccination. The receptors derive from a man younger than 35 who received the YFV17D yellow fever vaccine. CDR3s include the opening cysteine and the closing phenylalanine or tryptophan. D genes are given only for firm matches. Where a row states a size, it is once, few, many or the class of an expanded clone; other rows omit it.

abundance: .; v_gene: TRBV11-2; j_gene: TRBJ2-5; d_gene: TRBD1; CDR3nt: TGTGCCAGCAGCCGGGGACAGGGGGCAGAGGAGACCCAGTACTTC; CDR3aa: CASSRGQGAEETQYF
abundance: .; v_gene: TRBV20-1; j_gene: TRBJ2-1; d_gene: .; CDR3nt: TGCAGTGCTAAGTTCAAGGAGCAGACCTACAATGAGCAGTTCTTC; CDR3aa: CSAKFKEQTYNEQFF
abundance: .; v_gene: TRBV4-2; j_gene: TRBJ2-2; d_gene: .; CDR3nt: TGTGCCAGCAGCGGCCGACATGGACGGTCGACAACGAACACCGGGGAGCTGTTTTTT; CDR3aa: CASSGRHGRSTTNTGELFF
abundance: many; v_gene: TRBV6-5; j_gene: TRBJ2-5; d_gene: .; CDR3nt: TGTGCCAGCAAATCCAGGGGAAAGACCCAGTACTTC; CDR3aa: CASKSRGKTQYF
abundance: .; v_gene: TRBV6-6; j_gene: TRBJ2-1; d_gene: TRBD2; CDR3nt: TGTGCCAGCAGGGCCGCTACTAGCGGGAGGTACAATGAGCAGTTCTTC; CDR3aa: CASRAATSGRYNEQFF
abundance: many; v_gene: TRBV29-1; j_gene: TRBJ1-4; d_gene: .; CDR3nt: TGCAGCGTTGAAGAGGGGCTTACTAATGAAAAACTGTTTTTT; CDR3aa: CSVEEGLTNEKLFF
abundance: .; v_gene: TRBV9; j_gene: TRBJ2-5; d_gene: .; CDR3nt: TGTGCCAGCAGCCTGAACAGTGGCGAAGAGACCCAGTACTTC; CDR3aa: CASSLNSGEETQYF
abundance: .; v_gene: TRBV13; j_gene: TRBJ2-4; d_gene: TRBD1; CDR3nt: TGTGCCAGCAGAGGAAGTACGGGACAGGGAAGAAGAAACATTCAGTACTTC; CDR3aa: CASRGSTGQGRRNIQYF
abundance: few; v_gene: TRBV7-2; j_gene: TRBJ1-2; d_gene: .; CDR3nt: TGTGCCAGCAGCTTAGTTAGGGAAATAAACTATGGCTACACCTTC; CDR3aa: CASSLVREINYGYTF
abundance: many; v_gene: TRBV7-2; j_gene: TRBJ2-1; d_gene: .; CDR3nt: TGTGCCAGCAGCTTAGAAACAGCAAACAATGAGCAGTTCTTC; CDR3aa: CASSLETANNEQFF
abundance: few; v_gene: TRBV6-2/TRBV6-3; j_gene: TRBJ1-5; d_gene: .; CDR3nt: TGTGCCAGCAGTTACCTGAGGTTCGGGAATCAGCCCCAGCATTTT; CDR3aa: CASSYLRFGNQPQHF
abundance: many; v_gene: TRBV6-5; j_gene: TRBJ2-3; d_gene: .; CDR3nt: TGTGCCAGCAGTTACTCGGGGAAGTTCCGAGATACGCAGTATTTT; CDR3aa: CASSYSGKFRDTQYF
abundance: .; v_gene: TRBV11-2; j_gene: TRBJ2-5; d_gene: .; CDR3nt: TGTGCCAGCAGCTTAGAATGGACAAGCCAAGAGACCCAGTACTTC; CDR3aa: CASSLEWTSQETQYF
abundance: many; v_gene: TRBV10-2; j_gene: TRBJ2-3; d_gene: .; CDR3nt: TGCGGGACAAAGTTTACAGATACGCAGTATTTT; CDR3aa: CGTKFTDTQYF
abundance: .; v_gene: TRBV5-1; j_gene: TRBJ2-2; d_gene: TRBD1; CDR3nt: TGCGCCAGCAGTTCGACAGGGTATGGCACCGGGGAGCTGTTTTTT; CDR3aa: CASSSTGYGTGELFF
abundance: many; v_gene: TRBV7-9; j_gene: TRBJ2-5; d_gene: .; CDR3nt: TGTGCCAGCAGAAATGAACAAGAGACCCAGTACTTC; CDR3aa: CASRNEQETQYF
abundance: many; v_gene: TRBV27; j_gene: TRBJ2-5; d_gene: .; CDR3nt: TGTGCCAGCAGTCACTCCCGCGGGATCCTGGGAGAGACCCAGTACTTC; CDR3aa: CASSHSRGILGETQYF
abundance: .; v_gene: TRBV2; j_gene: TRBJ2-6; d_gene: .; CDR3nt: TGTGCCAGCAGTGTTGGGGCCAACGTCCTGACTTTC; CDR3aa: CASSVGANVLTF
abundance: few; v_gene: TRBV5-8; j_gene: TRBJ2-3; d_gene: .; CDR3nt: TGTGCCAGCAGCTTGGGGGACTTTACACAAGATACGCAGTATTTT; CDR3aa: CASSLGDFTQDTQYF
abundance: many; v_gene: TRBV11-2; j_gene: TRBJ1-4; d_gene: .; CDR3nt: TGTGCCAGCAGCTCATCTAGGGGCGAGGAAAAACTGTTTTTT; CDR3aa: CASSSSRGEEKLFF
abundance: many; v_gene: TRBV5-1; j_gene: TRBJ1-6; d_gene: TRBD1; CDR3nt: TGCGCCAGCAGCCGGGATACGAGGGGGCGAGATTCACCCCTCCACTTT; CDR3aa: CASSRDTRGRDSPLHF
abundance: many; v_gene: TRBV4-1; j_gene: TRBJ1-2; d_gene: .; CDR3nt: TGCGCCAGCAGCCAAGCGATGCAGCCTAACTATGGCTACACCTTC; CDR3aa: CASSQAMQPNYGYTF
abundance: few; v_gene: TRBV5-5; j_gene: TRBJ2-3; d_gene: TRBD2; CDR3nt: TGTGCCAGCAGCTTAGCGGGGGGGCTTGGCGGTACTGGGGCAGATACGCAGTATTTT; CDR3aa: CASSLAGGLGGTGADTQYF
abundance: many; v_gene: TRBV5-1; j_gene: TRBJ2-5; d_gene: .; CDR3nt: TGCGCCAGCAGCTTGCGGGGCGGTGGGGAGACCCAGTACTTC; CDR3aa: CASSLRGGGETQYF
abundance: .; v_gene: TRBV7-8; j_gene: TRBJ1-1; d_gene: .; CDR3nt: TGTGCCAGCAGCCCGCCGCTTTGGTCTACGAACACTGAAGCTTTCTTT; CDR3aa: CASSPPLWSTNTEAFF
abundance: few; v_gene: TRBV4-2; j_gene: TRBJ2-2; d_gene: .; CDR3nt: TGTGCCAGCAGCCAGAAGGGTAACCCGCGAGGGGCCGGGGAGCTGTTTTTT; CDR3aa: CASSQKGNPRGAGELFF
abundance: .; v_gene: TRBV4-3; j_gene: TRBJ2-3; d_gene: .; CDR3nt: TGCGCCAGCAGCCAAGATTTATCGGGCAGATCGGGTCTTGCGCAGTATTTT; CDR3aa: CASSQDLSGRSGLAQYF
abundance: .; v_gene: TRBV4-1; j_gene: TRBJ1-4; d_gene: .; CDR3nt: TGCGCCAGCAGCCAAGATCCGGGGCCAGAAAAACTGTTTTTT; CDR3aa: CASSQDPGPEKLFF
abundance: .; v_gene: TRBV20-1; j_gene: TRBJ2-1; d_gene: .; CDR3nt: TGCAGTGCCTTAGGGACGGGGCACAATGAGCAGTTCTTC; CDR3aa: CSALGTGHNEQFF
abundance: .; v_gene: TRBV11-3; j_gene: TRBJ1-5; d_gene: .; CDR3nt: TGTGCCAGCAGCTTTTTTTTCCCCCCCCGGGGGCGTCTACAGCCCCAGCATTTT; CDR3aa: CASSFFFPPRGRLQPQHF
abundance: many; v_gene: TRBV24-1; j_gene: TRBJ2-1; d_gene: TRBD2; CDR3nt: TGTGCCACCAGTGATGGGGGGACTAGCGGGGGGGCCGGTGAGCAGTTCTTC; CDR3aa: CATSDGGTSGGAGEQFF
abundance: few; v_gene: TRBV11-1; j_gene: TRBJ2-1; d_gene: .; CDR3nt: TGTGCCAGCAGCTCGTTTAGGGGGGGCGAGCAGTTCTTC; CDR3aa: CASSSFRGGEQFF
abundance: many; v_gene: TRBV24-1; j_gene: TRBJ1-2; d_gene: TRBD1; CDR3nt: TGTGCCACCCGGGGACAGGGGAACTATGGCTACACCTTC; CDR3aa: CATRGQGNYGYTF
abundance: few; v_gene: TRBV29-1; j_gene: TRBJ1-5; d_gene: .; CDR3nt: TGCAGCGTTGCTCTGTCGGGACGCGGGAGGCAGCCCCAGCATTTT; CDR3aa: CSVALSGRGRQPQHF
abundance: .; v_gene: TRBV6-9; j_gene: TRBJ2-6; d_gene: .; CDR3nt: TGTGCCAGCCTTCTTTGGTCTGGGGCCAACGTCCTGACTTTC; CDR3aa: CASLLWSGANVLTF
abundance: few; v_gene: TRBV9; j_gene: TRBJ1-1; d_gene: .; CDR3nt: TGTGCCAGCAGCGTAAAGAGGGCTGAAGCTTTCTTT; CDR3aa: CASSVKRAEAFF
abundance: many; v_gene: TRBV19; j_gene: TRBJ1-1; d_gene: .; CDR3nt: TGTGCCAGTAGTATAGATGGAGGGACTGAAGCTTTCTTT; CDR3aa: CASSIDGGTEAFF
abundance: .; v_gene: TRBV5-1; j_gene: TRBJ1-2; d_gene: .; CDR3nt: TGCGCCAGCAGCTTGGCGGTCCCTAACTATGGCTACACCTTC; CDR3aa: CASSLAVPNYGYTF
abundance: many; v_gene: TRBV10-3; j_gene: TRBJ2-7; d_gene: TRBD2; CDR3nt: TGTGCCTCAACCGGGACTAGCGGGGGGGCCTCCTACGAGCAGTACTTC; CDR3aa: CASTGTSGGASYEQYF
abundance: .; v_gene: TRBV7-2; j_gene: TRBJ2-7; d_gene: .; CDR3nt: TGTGCCAGCAGCCCGCAACAGGGGGAGGGCGAGCAGTACTTC; CDR3aa: CASSPQQGEGEQYF